This T cell receptor beta chain was profiled in a study of CXCR3-negative and CXCR3-positive naive CD8 T cells. Study summary: Every library held about 1.5 +/- 0.3 million TRB reads, and the total came to around 150 million. General observations from the study: Surface CD5 was comparable between naive subsets; TCR strength was inferred from TRB CDR3 properties. Memory CD8+ cells had much lower diversity, and both naive subsets had comparably high diversity.

UMI labels and 5' RACE were used to prepare the TRB cDNA libraries. After re-calling the 5' RACE reads, TCRdb lists one entry per CDR3 protein, DNA absent. The sample has under 65,000 distinct CDR3 sequences; the top ten hold 20% to 25%. Comment on this clonotype: Its antigen is unidentified.

The CDR3 runs 17 residues. In germline, CDR1 is DFQATT, CDR2 SNEGSKA (reference sequence). Input material: memory CD8+ T cells from blood. The rearrangement links TRBV20-1 to TRBJ2-1; TCRdb selects TRBD2, and the lack of DNA leaves this call unchecked. The TCR comes from a human donor in good health. Some clones in this sample may be carry-over from other donors' samples. CDR3 loop: CSARGTGTPDVYNEQFF.